This entry lists 18 T cell receptor beta chains sequenced from one sample in a study of glioma-infiltrating T cells. The iRepertoire nested amplicon-rescue multiplex PCR amplified TCR alpha and beta CDR3s from RNA. A single record per CDR3 protein comes from TCRdb applying MiXCR to the multiplex PCR reads. The sample records 150,000 to 200,000 distinct CDR3 sequences, roughly a third being singletons. The specimen was glioma tissue, nonneoplastic brain tissue, or PBMCs (not recorded which). Receptors originate from a human donor with low-grade glioma or glioblastoma, undergoing nonglioma brain surgery, or in good health (not recorded which).

In its sample, this clonotype was seen a few times. The V call is TRBV4-2, the J call TRBJ1-1; D remains ambiguous. Deletions cut 0 bases from V and 3 bases from J, with 11 bases between. CDR1 is LGHNA, CDR2 YNFKEQ, per germline. The CDR3 has 15 amino acids. CDR3: CASSQDREFYTEAFF. The CDR3, as DNA: TGTGCCAGCAGCCAAGATCGGGAGTTTTACACTGAAGCTTTCTTT.

This clonotype appeared a few times. The chain employs TRBV28 and TRBJ2-7; TRBD1 aligns across 12 bases. This CDR3 has 15 residues. J lost 4 bases, V lost 3 bases, and 4 bases had no gene match. CDR1 and CDR2 from the germline V gene are MDHEN and SYDVKM. This chain's CDR3 is CASSFSGQGAYEQYF. CDR3 DNA sequence: TGTGCCAGCAGTTTCTCGGGACAGGGGGCTTACGAGCAGTACTTC.

V and J are TRBV9 and TRBJ2-3, with 12 bases identical to TRBD2. The germline V gene encodes CDR1 SGDLS and CDR2 YYNGEE. CDR3 length: 18 residues. The ends lost 4 bases at V and 4 bases at J; junction bases unmatched: 13. The CDR3 bases are TGTGCCAGCAGCACCTCTAGCGGGAGGGCCGGGAATGCAGATACGCAGTATTTT. Protein product: CASSTSSGRAGNADTQYF.

This clonotype was counted many times. This chain connects TRBV20-1 to TRBJ2-1; TRBD2 agrees at 7 bases. With V trimmed by 6 bases and J by 6 bases, 5 bases remained unmatched. The CDR3 has 12 amino acids. CDR1 is DFQATT and CDR2 is SNEGSKA in the germline V gene (reference sequence). CDR3 nucleotide sequence: TGCAGTGCCCCCACTAGCGTCAATGAGCAGTTCTTC. Protein product: CSAPTSVNEQFF.

As concerns this clonotype: This sequence may be a read error, since a much larger clone differs from it by one base. This chain uses TRBV6-1 with TRBJ1-5; 10 bases match TRBD1. J lost 4 bases, V lost 10 bases, and 13 bases had no gene match. Germline V gives CDR1 MNHNS, CDR2 SASEGT. This CDR3 has 16 residues. The CDR3 loop is CATQGDRGKLNQPQHF. The CDR3 DNA reads TGTGCCACCCAGGGGGACAGGGGTAAACTTAATCAGCCCCAGCATTTT.

This clonotype was seen only a few times. V and J are TRBV5-1 and TRBJ2-7, with D uncertain. Germline V CDR1 and CDR2: SGHRS, YFSETQ. The CDR3 has 13 amino acids. Trimming shortened V by 2 bases and J by 6 bases, and 12 bases separated the two germline ends. The CDR3 loop is CASSFAGSAEQYF. The CDR3 DNA is TGCGCCAGCAGCTTTGCCGGGTCAGCCGAGCAGTACTTC. Variable domain in full (rest from reference TRBV5-1 and TRBJ2-7): KAGVTQTPRYLIKTRGQQVTLSCSPISGHRSVSWYQQTPGQGLQFLFEYFSETQRNKGNFPGRFSGRQFSNSRSEMNVSTLELGDSALYLCASSFAGSAEQYFGPGTRLTVT.

This clonotype showed up many times. The rearrangement uses TRBV28 and TRBJ1-6, with unresolved D. In germline, CDR1 is MDHEN, CDR2 SYDVKM. This CDR3 spans 20 amino acids. Trimming took 1 base from V and 3 from J, leaving 22 bases between them. CDR3 DNA sequence: TGTGCCAGCAGTTTATTTCCGGTTCTACTAGCCCACGGCTATAATTCACCCCTCCACTTT. This translates into CASSLFPVLLAHGYNSPLHF.

With regard to this clonotype: This may come from a read error, since a much larger clone is one base off. The rearrangement links TRBV5-1 to TRBJ2-1; 13 bases agree with TRBD2. J was trimmed by 9 bases and V by 3 bases; bases with no gene match: 12. This CDR3 contains 17 residues. Looked up from germline, CDR1 is SGHRS and CDR2 is YFSETQ. As DNA, the CDR3 is TGCGCCAGCAGCTCCTATCCACTAGCGGGAGGGGCCGGTGAGCAGTTCTTC. Translating gives CASSSYPLAGGAGEQFF.

This rearrangement joins TRBV6-6 to TRBJ2-3, with 8 nucleotides matching TRBD2. The germline V gene encodes CDR1 MNHNY and CDR2 SVGAGI (reference sequence). The trim removed 10 bases at V and 6 bases at J, leaving 6 bases unmatched. The CDR3 is made up of 12 amino acids. CDR3 sequence: CATLAAGDTQYF. Written as DNA, the CDR3 is TGTGCCACACTAGCGGCCGGGGATACGCAGTATTTT.

This clonotype was found a few times. The CDR3 DNA reads as TGTGCCAGCAGCTTAGGCGCTAGCGGGAGCCCCTACGAGCAGTACTTC. Encoded protein: CASSLGASGSPYEQYF. The chain combines TRBV7-2 with TRBJ2-7, with 10 bases that match TRBD2. V shed 1 base, J shed 2 bases, and the junction held 5 bases outside the gene matches. The CDR3 has 16 residues. CDR1 SGHTA and CDR2 FQGNSA come from the germline V gene. The complete variable domain, with remaining parts taken from reference TRBV7-2 and TRBJ2-7, reads GAGVSQSPSNKVTEKGKDVELRCDPISGHTALYWYRQSLGQGLEFLIYFQGNSAPDKSGLPSDRFSAERTGGSVSTLTIQRTQQEDSAVYLCASSLGASGSPYEQYFGPGTRLTVT.

J is TRBJ2-3 and V is TRBV27, with D possibly being TRBD2 (6 bases). Trimming cost V 4 bases and J 5 bases, with 19 bases left between them. CDR3 length: 16 residues. Germline V CDR1 and CDR2: MNHEY, SMNVEV (reference sequence). The CDR3 sequence: CASSSLVAGGEDTQYF. The CDR3 DNA sequence: TGTGCCAGCAGTTCCCTCGTAGCAGGAGGGGAAGATACGCAGTATTTT.

This clonotype was picked up many times. This chain links TRBV5-6 with TRBJ2-2; D gene ambiguous. Trimming removed 1 base from V and 7 bases from J, with 11 bases in between. Germline loops: CDR1 SGHDT, CDR2 YYEEEE. The CDR3 is made up of 14 amino acids. CDR3 sequence reads: CASSLRTWNGELFF. Written as DNA, the CDR3 is TGTGCCAGCAGCTTGAGGACGTGGAACGGGGAGCTGTTTTTT. The full variable domain, with the rest looked up from reference TRBV5-6 and TRBJ2-2, is DAGVTQSPTHLIKTRGQQVTLRCSPKSGHDTVSWYQQALGQGPQFIFQYYEEEERQRGNFPDRFSGHQFPNYSSELNVNALLLGDSALYLCASSLRTWNGELFFGEGSRLTVL.

This clonotype has a count of ten or more. The chain is built from TRBV4-3 and TRBJ2-1; D unresolved. V was trimmed by 4 bases and J by 6 bases, leaving 10 bases between them. The CDR3 runs 13 residues. The germline V gene encodes CDR1 LGHNA and CDR2 YSLEER. CDR3 nucleotide sequence: TGCGCCAGCAGCCCCGGAGTGTCCAATGAGCAGTTCTTC. Its protein product is CASSPGVSNEQFF.

Many counts were recorded for this clonotype. CDR3 DNA sequence: TGTGCCAGCAGCGGGGAACCGCAGATGGGGGCTTTCTTT. It translates to CASSGEPQMGAFF. V gene TRBV5-5 combines with J gene TRBJ1-1; D is unclear. The V gene's germline CDR1 is SGHKS and CDR2 YYEKEE (reference sequence). Trimming took off 4 bases at V and 11 bases at J, with 18 bases between the two ends. CDR3 size: 13 residues.

In this sample, this clonotype turned up many times. The genes are TRBV20-1 and TRBJ2-1; 7 positions agree with TRBD2. The ends lost 0 bases at V and 3 bases at J; junction bases unmatched: 5. The CDR3 spans 15 residues. In germline, CDR1 is DFQATT, CDR2 SNEGSKA (reference sequence). The CDR3 loop reads CSARDRGTNYNEQFF. DNA for the CDR3: TGCAGTGCTAGAGATCGGGGGACTAACTACAATGAGCAGTTCTTC.

V gene TRBV10-3 combines with J gene TRBJ2-3; 10 positions agree with TRBD2. CDR1 ENHRY and CDR2 SYGVKD come from the germline V gene. The CDR3 length is 16 residues. The ends lost 9 bases at V and 6 bases at J; junction bases unmatched: 15. DNA of the CDR3: TGTGCCATAGCCCCATCTCAGCGGGAGGGAATGGATACGCAGTATTTT. It yields the protein CAIAPSQREGMDTQYF.

This clonotype was seen repeatedly, ten times or more. The CDR3: CASKSPTEAFF. The CDR3 bases are TGTGCCAGTAAATCCCCAACTGAAGCTTTCTTT. This chain joins TRBV19 and TRBJ1-1; D gene uncertain. Trimming removed 7 bases from V and 5 bases from J, with 8 bases in between. Per germline, CDR1 LNHDA and CDR2 SQIVND (reference sequence). The CDR3 has 11 amino acids.

This clonotype was seen repeatedly, ten times or more. V is TRBV7-2 and J is TRBJ2-3; 8 nucleotides line up with TRBD2. The CDR3 totals 15 residues. Germline V CDR1 and CDR2: SGHTA, FQGNSA. The V and J ends lost 0 bases and 1 base, in that order; junction bases with no gene match: 0. The CDR3 DNA reads as TGTGCCAGCAGCTTAGCAGCGGGAGGCACAGATACGCAGTATTTT. The encoded protein is CASSLAAGGTDTQYF.